The TCR beta chain described here comes from a study of blood T cell repertoires in COVID-19. This table comes from immunoSEQ multiplex PCR, and its TCRdb copy is limited to in-frame clones, with some not included. In the table there are hundreds of thousands of clones, roughly 87% of which are singletons. Researchers sorted participants into cohorts using their self-reported clinical history. Germline CDR1 SGHTA, CDR2 FQGTGA. The CDR3 is 13 amino acids. Trimming removed 4 bases at V and 4 bases at J, with 11 bases between. What was sequenced was PBMCs or T cells enriched from blood (not recorded which). The clonotype comes from a woman in her 30s with acute COVID-19. J is TRBJ2-7 and V is TRBV7-3, with D unclear. CDR3 bases: TGTGCCAGCAGCTCGGTTGGAGATTACGAGCAGTACTTC. It is translated as CASSSVGDYEQYF. The variable domain in full, completed from reference TRBV7-3 and TRBJ2-7, reads GAGVSQTPSNKVTEKGKYVELRCDPISGHTALYWYRQSLGQGPEFLIYFQGTGAADDSGLPNDRFFAVRPEGSVSTLKIQRTERGDSAVYLCASSSVGDYEQYFGPGTRLTVT.